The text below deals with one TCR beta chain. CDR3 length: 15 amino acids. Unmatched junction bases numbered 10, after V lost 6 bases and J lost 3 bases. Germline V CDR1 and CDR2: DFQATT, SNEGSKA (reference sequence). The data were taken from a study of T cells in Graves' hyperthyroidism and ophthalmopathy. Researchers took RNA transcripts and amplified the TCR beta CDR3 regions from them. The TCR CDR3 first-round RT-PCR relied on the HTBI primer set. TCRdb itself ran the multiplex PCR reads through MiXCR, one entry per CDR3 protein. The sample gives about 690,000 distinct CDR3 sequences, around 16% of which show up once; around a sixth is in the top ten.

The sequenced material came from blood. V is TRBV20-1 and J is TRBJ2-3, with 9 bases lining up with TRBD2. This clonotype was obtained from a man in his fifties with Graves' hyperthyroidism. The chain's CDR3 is CSANRPGLATDTQYF. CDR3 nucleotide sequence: TGCAGTGCGAACCGTCCGGGACTAGCAACAGATACGCAGTATTTT.